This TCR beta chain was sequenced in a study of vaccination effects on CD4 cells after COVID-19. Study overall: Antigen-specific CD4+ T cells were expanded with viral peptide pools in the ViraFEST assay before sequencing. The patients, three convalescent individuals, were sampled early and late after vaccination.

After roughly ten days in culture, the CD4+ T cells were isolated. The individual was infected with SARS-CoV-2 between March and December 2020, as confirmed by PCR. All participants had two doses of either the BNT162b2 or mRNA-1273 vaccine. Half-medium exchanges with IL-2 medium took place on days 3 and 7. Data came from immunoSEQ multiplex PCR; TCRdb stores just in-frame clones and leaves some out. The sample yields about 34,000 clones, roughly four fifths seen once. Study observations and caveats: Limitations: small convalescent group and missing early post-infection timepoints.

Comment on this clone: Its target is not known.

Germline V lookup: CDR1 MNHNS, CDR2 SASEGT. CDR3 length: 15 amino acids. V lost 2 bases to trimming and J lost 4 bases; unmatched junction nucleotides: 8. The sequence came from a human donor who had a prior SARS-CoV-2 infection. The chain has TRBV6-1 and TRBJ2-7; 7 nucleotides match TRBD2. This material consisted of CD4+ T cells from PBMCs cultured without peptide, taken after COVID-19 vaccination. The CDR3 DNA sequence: TGTGCCAGCAGTGAACCTGGACTAGGATCGTACGAGCAGTACTTC. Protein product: CASSEPGLGSYEQYF.